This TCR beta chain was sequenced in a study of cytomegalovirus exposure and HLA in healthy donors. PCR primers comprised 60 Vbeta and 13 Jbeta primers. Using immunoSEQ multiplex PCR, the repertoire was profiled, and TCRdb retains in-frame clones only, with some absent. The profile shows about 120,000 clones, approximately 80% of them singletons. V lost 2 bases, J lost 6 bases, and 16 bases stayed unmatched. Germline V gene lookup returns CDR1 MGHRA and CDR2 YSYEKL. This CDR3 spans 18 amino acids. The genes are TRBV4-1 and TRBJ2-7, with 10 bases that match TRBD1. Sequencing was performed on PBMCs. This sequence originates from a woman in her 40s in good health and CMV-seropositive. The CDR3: CASSQTGTGAPRVAEQYF. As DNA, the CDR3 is TGCGCCAGCAGCCAAACCGGGACAGGGGCTCCGCGGGTAGCCGAGCAGTACTTC.